This TCR beta chain emerged from a study of cytomegalovirus exposure and HLA in healthy donors. These donors were members of the roughly 120-subject validation cohort, a group separate from the roughly 670-subject first cohort. As for this clone: The antigen is not known.

This CDR3 comprises 15 residues. Per germline, CDR1 SGHKS and CDR2 YYEKEE (reference sequence). With 4 bases clipped from V and 3 bases from J, the junction kept 7 bases outside the gene matches. Whole-study results and caveats: The TCR clusters that emerged in the first cohort tended, a later analysis found, to co-occur in the roughly 110 validation repertoires.

Only in-frame clones appear in the TCRdb table, and some are missing; sequencing was by immunoSEQ multiplex PCR. This table has some 76,000 clones, 94% appearing once. This receptor was identified in a woman aged 18-29 years in good health and CMV-seronegative. The chain joins TRBV5-5 to TRBJ1-5, with 7 nucleotides matching TRBD1. The source material was PBMCs. CDR3: CASSRIGTDNQPQHF. In DNA form, the CDR3 reads TGTGCCAGCAGCCGAATCGGGACAGACAATCAGCCCCAGCATTTT.